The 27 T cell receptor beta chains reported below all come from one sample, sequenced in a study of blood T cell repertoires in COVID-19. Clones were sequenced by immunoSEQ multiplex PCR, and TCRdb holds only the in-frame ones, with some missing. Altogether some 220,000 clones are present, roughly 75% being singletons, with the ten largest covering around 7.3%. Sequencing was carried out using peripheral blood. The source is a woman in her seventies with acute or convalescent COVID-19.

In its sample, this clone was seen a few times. The CDR3 coding sequence is TGTGCCAGCAGCTTTAATTCACTCCGGGACGGGGGTTCACCCCTCCACTTT. It translates to CASSFNSLRDGGSPLHF. The V call is TRBV5-5, the J call TRBJ1-6; TRBD1 might be the D (5 bases). The V gene lost 2 bases and the J gene lost 9 bases, with 21 bases spanning the gap. CDR3 length: 17 amino acids. Germline values: CDR1 SGHKS, CDR2 YYEKEE (reference sequence).

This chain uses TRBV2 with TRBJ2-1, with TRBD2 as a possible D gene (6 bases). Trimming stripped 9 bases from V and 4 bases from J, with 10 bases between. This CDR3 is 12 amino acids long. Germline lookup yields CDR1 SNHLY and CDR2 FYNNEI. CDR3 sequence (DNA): TGTGCCAGTACTCTAGCGTACAATGAGCAGTTCTTC. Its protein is CASTLAYNEQFF.

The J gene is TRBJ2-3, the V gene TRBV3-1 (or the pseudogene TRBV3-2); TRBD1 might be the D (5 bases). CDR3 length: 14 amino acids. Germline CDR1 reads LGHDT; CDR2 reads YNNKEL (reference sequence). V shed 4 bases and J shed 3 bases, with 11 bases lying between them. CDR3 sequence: CASSLGVGTDTQYF. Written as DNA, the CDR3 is TGTGCCAGCAGCCTAGGGGTAGGTACAGATACGCAGTATTTT.

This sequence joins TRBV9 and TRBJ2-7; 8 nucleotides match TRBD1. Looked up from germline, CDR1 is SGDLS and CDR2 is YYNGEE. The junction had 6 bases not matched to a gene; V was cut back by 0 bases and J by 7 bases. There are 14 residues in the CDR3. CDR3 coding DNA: TGTGCCAGCAGCGTAGGCAGGGGGCAGGGGGAGCAGTACTTC. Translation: CASSVGRGQGEQYF.

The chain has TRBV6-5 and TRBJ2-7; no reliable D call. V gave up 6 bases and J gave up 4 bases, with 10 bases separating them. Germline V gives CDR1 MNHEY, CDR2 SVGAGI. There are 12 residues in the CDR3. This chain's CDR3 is CASSGPGYEQYV. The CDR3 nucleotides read TGTGCCAGCAGCGGCCCAGGATACGAGCAGTACGTC.

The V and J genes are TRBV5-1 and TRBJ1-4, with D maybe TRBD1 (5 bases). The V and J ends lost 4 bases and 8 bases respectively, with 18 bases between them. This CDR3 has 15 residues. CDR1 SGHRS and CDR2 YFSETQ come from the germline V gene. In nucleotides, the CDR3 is TGCGCCAGCAGCCCGCAGGGCGTCGGTTTGGAAAAACTGTTTTTT. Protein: CASSPQGVGLEKLFF.

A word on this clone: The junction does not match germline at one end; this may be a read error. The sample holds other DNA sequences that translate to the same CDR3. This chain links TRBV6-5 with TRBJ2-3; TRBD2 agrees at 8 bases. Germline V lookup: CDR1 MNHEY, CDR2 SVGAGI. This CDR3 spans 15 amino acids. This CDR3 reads CASSSGTRGTDTQYF. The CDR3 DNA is TGTGCCAGCAGTTCCGGGACTAGGGGCACGGATACGCAGTATTTT.

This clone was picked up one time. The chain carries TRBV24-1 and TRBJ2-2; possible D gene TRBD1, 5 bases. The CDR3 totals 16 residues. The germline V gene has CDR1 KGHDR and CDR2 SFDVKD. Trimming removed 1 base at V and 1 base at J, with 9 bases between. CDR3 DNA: TGTGCCACCAGTGATTTCGGCGGACAGAACACCGGGGAGCTGTTTTTT. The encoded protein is CATSDFGGQNTGELFF.

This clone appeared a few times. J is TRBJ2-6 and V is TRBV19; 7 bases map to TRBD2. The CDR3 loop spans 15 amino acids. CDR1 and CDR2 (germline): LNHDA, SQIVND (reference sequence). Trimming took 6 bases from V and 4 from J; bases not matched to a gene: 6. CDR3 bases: TGTGCCAGTAGCCCCCTAGCGGAAGGGGCCAACGTCCTGACTTTC. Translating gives CASSPLAEGANVLTF.

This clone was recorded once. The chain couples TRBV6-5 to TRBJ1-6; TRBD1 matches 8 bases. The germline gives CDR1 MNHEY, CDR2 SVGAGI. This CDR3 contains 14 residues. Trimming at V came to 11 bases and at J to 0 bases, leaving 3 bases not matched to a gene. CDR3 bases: TGTGCCGCTGACAGGGGCTCCTATAATTCACCCCTCCACTTT. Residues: CAADRGSYNSPLHF.

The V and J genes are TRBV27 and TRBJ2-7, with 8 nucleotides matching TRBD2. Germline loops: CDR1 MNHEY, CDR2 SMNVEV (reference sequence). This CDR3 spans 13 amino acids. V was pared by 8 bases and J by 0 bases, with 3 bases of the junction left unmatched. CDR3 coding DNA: TGTGCCAGCGGGCTAGCGGGCTCCTACGAGCAGTACTTC. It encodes CASGLAGSYEQYF.

As DNA, the CDR3 is TGTGCCAGCAGCTTAGGTTCCGGGACAGGGAGGGGTCAGCCCCAGCATTTT. Its translation is CASSLGSGTGRGQPQHF. The chain carries TRBV7-8 and TRBJ1-5, with 9 bases lining up with TRBD1. This CDR3 region has 17 residues. J lost 6 bases, V lost 1 base, and 10 bases had no gene match. Germline CDR1 is SGHVS and CDR2 is FQNEAQ.

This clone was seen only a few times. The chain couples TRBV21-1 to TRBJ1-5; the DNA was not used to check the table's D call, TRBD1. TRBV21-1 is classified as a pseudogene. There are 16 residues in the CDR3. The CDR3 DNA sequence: TGTGCCAGCAGCTCCCGGGACAGATTTAACAATCAGCCCCAGCATTTT. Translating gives CASSSRDRFNNQPQHF.

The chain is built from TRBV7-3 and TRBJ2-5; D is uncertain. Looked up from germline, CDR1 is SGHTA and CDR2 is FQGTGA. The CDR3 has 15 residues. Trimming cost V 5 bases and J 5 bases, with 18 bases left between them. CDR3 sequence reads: CASSRNGGNGETQYF. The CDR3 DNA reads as TGTGCCAGCAGCCGAAACGGCGGAAACGGGGAGACCCAGTACTTC.

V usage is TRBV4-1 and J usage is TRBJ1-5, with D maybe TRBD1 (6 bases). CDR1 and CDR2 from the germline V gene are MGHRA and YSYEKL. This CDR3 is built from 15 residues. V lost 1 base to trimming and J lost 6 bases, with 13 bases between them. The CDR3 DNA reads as TGCGCCAGCAGCCAAGGCATTACAGGGACTCAGCCCCAGCATTTT. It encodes CASSQGITGTQPQHF.

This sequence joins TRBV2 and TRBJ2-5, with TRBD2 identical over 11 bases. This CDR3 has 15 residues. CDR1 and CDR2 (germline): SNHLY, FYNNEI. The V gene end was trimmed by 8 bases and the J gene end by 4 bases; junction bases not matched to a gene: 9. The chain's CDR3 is CASGQTSGVAETQYF. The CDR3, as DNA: TGTGCCAGCGGCCAGACTAGCGGGGTAGCAGAGACCCAGTACTTC.

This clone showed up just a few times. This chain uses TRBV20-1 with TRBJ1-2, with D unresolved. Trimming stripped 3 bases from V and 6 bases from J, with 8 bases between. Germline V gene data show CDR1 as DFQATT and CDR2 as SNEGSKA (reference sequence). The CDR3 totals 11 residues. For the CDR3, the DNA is TGCAGTGCTAGGCGGGCGGATGGCTACACCTTC. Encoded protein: CSARRADGYTF.

CDR3 sequence reads: CASSTGDNYGYTF. The CDR3 DNA reads TGTGCCAGCAGTACAGGGGATAACTATGGCTACACCTTC. The chain recombines TRBV6-5 with TRBJ1-2; 7 bases match TRBD1. V shed 5 bases, J shed 1 base, and the junction held 1 base outside the gene matches. The CDR3 loop spans 13 amino acids. CDR1 and CDR2 (germline): MNHEY, SVGAGI.

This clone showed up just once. CDR3 sequence reads: CASSPDRGGGQYF. In nucleotides, the CDR3 is TGTGCCAGCAGCCCGGACAGGGGAGGGGGGCAGTACTTC. The chain joins TRBV7-9 to TRBJ2-7; the match to TRBD1 covers 9 bases. The length of the CDR3 is 13 residues. The germline CDR1 and CDR2 sequences are SEHNR and FQNEAQ (reference sequence). V lost 5 bases and J lost 9; bases outside the gene matches: 8.

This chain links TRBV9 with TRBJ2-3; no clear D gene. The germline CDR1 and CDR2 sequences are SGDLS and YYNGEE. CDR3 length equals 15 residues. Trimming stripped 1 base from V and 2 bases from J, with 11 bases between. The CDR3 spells CASSVTRLSTDTQYF. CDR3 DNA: TGTGCCAGCAGCGTAACCAGGCTATCCACAGATACGCAGTATTTT.

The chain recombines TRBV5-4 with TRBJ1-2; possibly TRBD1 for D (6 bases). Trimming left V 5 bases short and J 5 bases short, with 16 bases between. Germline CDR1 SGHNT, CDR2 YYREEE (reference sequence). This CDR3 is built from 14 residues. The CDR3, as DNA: TGTGCCAGCAGGACAGGCGAGACCCTTTATGGCTACACCTTC. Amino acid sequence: CASRTGETLYGYTF.

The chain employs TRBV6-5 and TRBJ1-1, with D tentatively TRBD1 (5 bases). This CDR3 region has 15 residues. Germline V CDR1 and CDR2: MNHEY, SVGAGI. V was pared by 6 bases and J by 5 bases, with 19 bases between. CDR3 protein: CASSLLSAGDTEAFF. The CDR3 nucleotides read TGTGCCAGCAGCCTCCTCAGTGCGGGGGATACTGAAGCTTTCTTT.

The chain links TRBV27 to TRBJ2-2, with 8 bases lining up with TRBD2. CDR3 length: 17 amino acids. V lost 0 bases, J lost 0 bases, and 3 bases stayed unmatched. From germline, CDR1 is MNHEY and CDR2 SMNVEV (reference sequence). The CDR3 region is CASSLSRGAANTGELFF. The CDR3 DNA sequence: TGTGCCAGCAGTTTATCGCGGGGGGCAGCGAACACCGGGGAGCTGTTTTTT.

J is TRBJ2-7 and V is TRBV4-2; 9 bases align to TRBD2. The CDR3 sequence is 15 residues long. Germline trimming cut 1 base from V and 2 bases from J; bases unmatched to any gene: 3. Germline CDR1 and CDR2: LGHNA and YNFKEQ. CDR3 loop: CASSQGASGTYEQYF. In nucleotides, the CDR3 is TGTGCCAGCAGCCAAGGCGCTAGCGGGACCTACGAGCAGTACTTC.

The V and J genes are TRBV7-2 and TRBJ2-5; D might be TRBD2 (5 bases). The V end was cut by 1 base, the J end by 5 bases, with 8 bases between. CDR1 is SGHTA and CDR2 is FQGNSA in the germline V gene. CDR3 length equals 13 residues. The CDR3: CASSLVGGETQYF. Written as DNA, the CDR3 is TGTGCCAGCAGCTTAGTGGGCGGGGAGACCCAGTACTTC.

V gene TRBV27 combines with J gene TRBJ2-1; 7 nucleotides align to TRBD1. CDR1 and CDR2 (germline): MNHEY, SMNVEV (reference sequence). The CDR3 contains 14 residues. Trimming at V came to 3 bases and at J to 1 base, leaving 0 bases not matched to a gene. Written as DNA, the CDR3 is TGTGCCAGCAGTTTCAGGGGGTCCTACAATGAGCAGTTCTTC. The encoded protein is CASSFRGSYNEQFF.

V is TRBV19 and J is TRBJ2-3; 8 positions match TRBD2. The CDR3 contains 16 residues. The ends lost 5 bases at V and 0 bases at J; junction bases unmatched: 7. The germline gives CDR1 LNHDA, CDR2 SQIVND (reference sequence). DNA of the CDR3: TGTGCCAGTAGTGCGCGGGGGGCCCTAAGCACAGATACGCAGTATTTT. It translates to CASSARGALSTDTQYF.